A single sample is the source of the 2 T cell receptor beta chains below, sequenced in a study of T cells in women clearing cervical HPV infection. Assay used: immunoSEQ multiplex PCR; TCRdb lists only in-frame clones, some missing. Here the sample table reports around 21,000 clones. Sequenced material: blood buffy coat. These TCRs come from a woman between 18 and 75 years old with a cervical HPV16 infection that either progressed to CIN3+ or cleared (not recorded which).

Frequency places this clone as medium-sized. The read ends 3 residues before the CDR3 terminus; that terminus is restored from the germline J gene. V usage is TRBV29-1 and J usage is TRBJ1-2; D not certain. In germline, CDR1 is SQVTM, CDR2 ANQGSEA. Trimming removed 4 bases at V and 3 bases at J, with 9 bases between. This CDR3 region has 12 residues. The DNA read from the CDR3 is TGCAGCGTTGTCCGATCGGACTATGGC. Encoded protein: CSVVRSDYG. The whole CDR3 protein is CSVVRSDYGYTF. Variable domain in full (rest from reference TRBV29-1 and TRBJ1-2): SAVISQKPSRDICQRGTSLTIQCQVDSQVTMMFWYRQQPGQSLTLIATANQGSEATYESGFVIDKFPISRPNLTFSTLTVSNMSPEDSSIYLCSVVRSDYGYTFGSGTRLTVV.

Turning to this clone: The read ends 3 residues early relative to the CDR3; the germline J gene fills the gap. This chain connects TRBV7-6 to TRBJ2-1; 9 nucleotides align to TRBD2. The germline V gene has CDR1 SGHVS and CDR2 FNYEAQ. The junction had 10 bases not matched to a gene; V was cut back by 5 bases and J by 2 bases. This CDR3 comprises 17 residues. The CDR3 protein is CASSPVAGEGTYNEQFF. The part of the CDR3 DNA that was read is TGTGCCAGCAGCCCCGTAGCGGGGGAGGGGACCTACAATGAG.